The table lists the clone carrying this T cell receptor beta chain with many counts. What it binds is not known. V shed 4 bases and J shed 4 bases, with 5 bases lying between them. Germline V lookup: CDR1 SGHAT, CDR2 FQNNGV. The CDR3 totals 12 residues. The entry originates in a study of T-cell reconstitution after alpha-beta-depleted transplantation in children. Study observations and caveats: Reportedly, roughly two months post-transplant, alpha-beta T cells arose from several hundred expanded graft clones. Surviving recipient T cells and thymic progenitors produced the high day-60 TCRbeta diversity seen in some patients.

Researchers prepared the TCRbeta library using unique molecular identifiers, the study reports. Each CDR3 protein gets one entry after TCRdb re-called the PCR reads with MiXCR. The sample includes about 580,000 distinct CDR3 sequences, more than 20% of them seen just once. The clonotype originates from a boy under two years old who had a stem cell transplant for acute myeloid leukemia, so the T cells may come from the graft donor. The rearrangement links TRBV11-2 to TRBJ2-1, with D unclear. The sample was PBMCs, mostly from graft donor cells, taken 360 days after TCRalphabeta/CD19-depleted stem cell transplant. CDR3 sequence reads: CASSSFYNEQFF. The DNA for the CDR3 is TGTGCCAGCAGCTCATTTTACAATGAGCAGTTCTTC.